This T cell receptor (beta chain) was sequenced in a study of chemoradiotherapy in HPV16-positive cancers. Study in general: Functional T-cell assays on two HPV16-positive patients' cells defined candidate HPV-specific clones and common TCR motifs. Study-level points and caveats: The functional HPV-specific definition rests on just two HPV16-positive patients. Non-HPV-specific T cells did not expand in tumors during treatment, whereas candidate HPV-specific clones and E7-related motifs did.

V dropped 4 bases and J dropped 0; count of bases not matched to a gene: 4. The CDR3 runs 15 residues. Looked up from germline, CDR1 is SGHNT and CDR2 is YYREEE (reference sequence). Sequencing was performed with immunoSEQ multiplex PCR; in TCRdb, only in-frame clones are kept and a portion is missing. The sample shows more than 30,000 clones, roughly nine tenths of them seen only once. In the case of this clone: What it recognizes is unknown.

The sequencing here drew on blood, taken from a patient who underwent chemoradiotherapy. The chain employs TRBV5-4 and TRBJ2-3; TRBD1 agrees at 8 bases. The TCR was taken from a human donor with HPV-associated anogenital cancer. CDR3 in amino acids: CASSPGGQSTDTQYF. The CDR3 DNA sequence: TGTGCCAGCAGCCCAGGGGGCCAGAGCACAGATACGCAGTATTTT.